This T cell receptor beta chain was sequenced for a study of control samples from healthy donors and cancer patients. The data were produced by immunoSEQ multiplex PCR, yet TCRdb's version contains in-frame clones alone and is incomplete. This sample yields around 12,000 clones, of which about 92% are seen a single time; 13% to 15% belongs to the top ten. The source of this sequence is an elderly man with lung cancer. Sequencing used PBMCs.

The CDR3 nucleotides read TGCGCCAGCAGTCAAGGTCAGGGGGGTGAAAAACTGTTTTTT. Protein: CASSQGQGGEKLFF. The chain combines TRBV23-1 with TRBJ1-4, with 7 bases matching TRBD1. TRBV23-1 is annotated as an ORF whose role is uncertain. This CDR3 comprises 14 residues. J was trimmed by 7 bases and V by 2 bases; bases with no gene match: 4.